This T cell receptor beta chain was sequenced in a study of T-cell memory formation after mild COVID-19. At the level of the study: Each donor largely had its own TCR clusters. The study, taken as a whole, reports: Some SARS-CoV-2-responding clones were already detected in memory before infection.

5'RACE with constant-segment primers yielded barcoded, UMI-tagged TCR alpha and TCR beta cDNA libraries. TCRdb re-derived calls from the 5' RACE reads in MiXCR, one entry per CDR3 protein. The data hold 190,000 or so distinct CDR3 sequences, with about a fifth observed a single time. Germline V gene data show CDR1 as LGHDT and CDR2 as YNNKEL (reference sequence). The CDR3 loop spans 16 amino acids. The V gene end was trimmed by 4 bases and the J gene end by 2 bases; junction bases not matched to a gene: 7. As to this clonotype: What it binds is not known.

V is TRBV3-1 and J is TRBJ2-2; 7 bases are a match to TRBD1. This TCR was recovered from an adult woman who had mild COVID-19 (a few samples of this study predate the infection). Cell type and time point are not known. Sequencing used PBMCs or a T cell subset sorted from them (not recorded which). The DNA for the CDR3 is TGTGCCAGCAGCCCTAGGGGGACAGCTAACACCGGGGAGCTGTTTTTT. Translation: CASSPRGTANTGELFF.